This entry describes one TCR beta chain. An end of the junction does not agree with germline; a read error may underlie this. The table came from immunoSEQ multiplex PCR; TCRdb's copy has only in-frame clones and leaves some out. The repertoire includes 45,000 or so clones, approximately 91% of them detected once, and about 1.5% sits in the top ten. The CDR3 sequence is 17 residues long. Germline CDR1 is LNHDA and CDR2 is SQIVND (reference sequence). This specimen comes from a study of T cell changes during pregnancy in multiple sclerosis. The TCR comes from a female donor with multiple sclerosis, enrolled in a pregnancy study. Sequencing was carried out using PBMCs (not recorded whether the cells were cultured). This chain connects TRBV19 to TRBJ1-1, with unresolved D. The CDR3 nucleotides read TGTGCCAGTAGCATAGAGGGCAAAGTCAGATTGAACACTGAAGCTTTCTTT. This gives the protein CASSIEGKVRLNTEAFF. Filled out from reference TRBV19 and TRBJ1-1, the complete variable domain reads DGGITQSPKYLFRKEGQNVTLSCEQNLNHDAMYWYRQDPGQGLRLIYYSQIVNDFQKGDIAEGYSVSREKKESFPLTVTSAQKNPTAFYLCASSIEGKVRLNTEAFFGQGTRLTVV.